The present TCR beta chain was sequenced within a study of blood T cell repertoires in COVID-19. Clones were read by immunoSEQ multiplex PCR, and TCRdb kept only the in-frame ones, dropping some. The sample carries around 30,000 clones, around 91% recorded once. This CDR3 is 17 amino acids long. Germline values: CDR1 LNHDA, CDR2 SQIVND (reference sequence). V was cut by 3 bases and J by 2 bases, with 20 bases left in between. This sequence originates from a man in his 60s with acute or convalescent COVID-19. This sequence joins TRBV19 and TRBJ2-7, with D possibly being TRBD1 (6 bases). Sample: peripheral blood. This chain's CDR3 is CASSIGTDWDTPYEQYF. The CDR3 DNA sequence: TGTGCCAGTAGTATCGGGACGGACTGGGACACTCCCTACGAGCAGTACTTC.